This TCR beta chain emerged from a study of cytomegalovirus exposure and HLA in healthy donors. In this sample, this clone turned up a few times. The antigen remains unidentified. Trimming cost V 3 bases and J 2 bases; bases outside gene matches: 6. Germline V gene data show CDR1 as SQVTM and CDR2 as ANQGSEA. The CDR3 length is 15 residues. 60 Vbeta and 13 Jbeta primers were used in PCR. This table comes from immunoSEQ multiplex PCR, and its TCRdb copy is limited to in-frame clones, with some not included. The table has 130,000 or so clones, 85% to 90% seen once; the top ten hold under 7%. Points from the study as a whole: TCR association rates varied by HLA locus in a later analysis, with DRB1 highest and HLA-C lowest. Because they were indistinguishable, some V segments, including TRBV6-2 and TRBV6-3, were excluded. Specificity for CMV antigens was confirmed in vitro for three of the CMV-associated chains.

This rearrangement joins TRBV29-1 to TRBJ2-2; 7 positions match TRBD1. The material sequenced was PBMCs. The receptor was isolated from a woman aged 25 to 39 in good health and CMV-seropositive. This CDR3 is CSVDLRQGNTGELFF. In DNA, the CDR3 is TGCAGCGTTGACCTACGACAGGGTAACACCGGGGAGCTGTTTTTT.